A selection of T cell receptor beta chains follows, all from one sample in a study of blood T cell repertoires in COVID-19. TCRdb's copy holds only in-frame clones and misses some; the assay was immunoSEQ multiplex PCR. The sample contains about 310,000 clones, around 91% of which appear only once. Sequences were obtained from PBMCs or T cells enriched from blood (not recorded which). All receptors come from a woman in her thirties or forties who had recovered from COVID-19. Each CDR3 is given with its conserved first and last residue. D genes are given only for firm matches. Expanded clones get a size class; other rows say once, few or many, or leave the size out.

>TRBV7-3|.|13|TRBJ1-1|.
CASSLLPPSLVFF
TGTGCCAGCAGCTTACTCCCTCCCTCTCTCGTTTTCTTT
>TRBV20-1|.|11|TRBJ2-7|.
CSARDSYEQYF
TGCAGCGCCCGAGACTCCTACGAGCAGTACTTC
>TRBV5-1|.|15|TRBJ1-6|TRBD1
CASSPREGAYSPLHF
TGCGCCAGCAGCCCCCGAGAGGGGGCTTATTCACCCCTCCACTTT
>TRBV19|once|14|TRBJ2-7|.
CASSIETRSYEQYF
TGTGCCAGTAGTATTGAGACTAGGTCCTACGAGCAGTACTTC
>TRBV6-2/TRBV6-3|.|16|TRBJ2-3|TRBD2
CASSSLSGRVTDTQYF
TGTGCCAGCAGTTCCCTAAGCGGGAGGGTGACAGATACGCAGTATTTT
>TRBV5-1|.|15|TRBJ2-7|TRBD1
CASSLGGQGYYEQYF
TGCGCCAGCAGCTTGGGGGGACAGGGATACTACGAGCAGTACTTC
>TRBV5-4|.|15|TRBJ2-3|.
CASSSGGGLTDTQYF
TGTGCCAGCAGCTCGGGTGGGGGCCTGACAGATACGCAGTATTTT
>TRBV3-1/TRBV3-2|few|14|TRBJ1-5|.
CASSQGQSNQPQHF
TGTGCCAGCAGCCAAGGACAGAGCAATCAGCCCCAGCATTTT
>TRBV2|.|13|TRBJ1-2|.
CASRGQLAKGYTF
TGTGCCAGCAGGGGACAATTAGCTAAAGGCTACACCTTC
>TRBV28|.|12|TRBJ2-2|.
CASSWGGGELFF
TGTGCCAGCAGTTGGGGAGGCGGGGAGCTGTTTTTT
>TRBV27|.|17|TRBJ1-2|TRBD1
CASSSWTGTGNNYGYTF
TGTGCCAGCAGTTCTTGGACCGGGACAGGGAACAACTATGGCTACACCTTC
>TRBV27|few|13|TRBJ2-3|.
CASSFGSPDTQYF
TGTGCCAGCAGTTTTGGGAGCCCAGATACGCAGTATTTT
>TRBV7-2|.|15|TRBJ2-1|.
CASSLGGPSYNEQFF
TGTGCCAGCAGCTTGGGAGGTCCCTCCTACAATGAGCAGTTCTTC